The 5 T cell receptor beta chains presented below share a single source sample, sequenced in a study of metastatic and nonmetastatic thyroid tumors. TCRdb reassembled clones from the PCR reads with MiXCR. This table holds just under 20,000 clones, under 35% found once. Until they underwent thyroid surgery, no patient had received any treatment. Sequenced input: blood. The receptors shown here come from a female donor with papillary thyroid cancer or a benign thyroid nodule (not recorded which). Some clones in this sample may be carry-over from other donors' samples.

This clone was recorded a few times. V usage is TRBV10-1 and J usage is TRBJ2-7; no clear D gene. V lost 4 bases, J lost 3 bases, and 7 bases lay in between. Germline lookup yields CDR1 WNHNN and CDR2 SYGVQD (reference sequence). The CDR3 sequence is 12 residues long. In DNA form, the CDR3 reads TGCGCCAGCAGTGCTGGGAACTACGAGCAGTACTTC. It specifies CASSAGNYEQYF.

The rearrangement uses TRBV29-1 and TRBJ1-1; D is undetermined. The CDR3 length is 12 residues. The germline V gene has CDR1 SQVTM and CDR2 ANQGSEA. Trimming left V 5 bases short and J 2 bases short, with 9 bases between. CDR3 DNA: TGCAGCGTTAGTGGGGAAAACACTGAAGCTTTCTTT. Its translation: CSVSGENTEAFF.

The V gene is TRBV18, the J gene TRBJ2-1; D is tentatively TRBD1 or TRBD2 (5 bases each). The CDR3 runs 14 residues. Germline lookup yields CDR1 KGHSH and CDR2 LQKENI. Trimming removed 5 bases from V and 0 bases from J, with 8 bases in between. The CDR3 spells CASSGDGSYNEQFF. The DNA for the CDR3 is TGTGCCAGCTCAGGGGACGGCTCCTACAATGAGCAGTTCTTC.

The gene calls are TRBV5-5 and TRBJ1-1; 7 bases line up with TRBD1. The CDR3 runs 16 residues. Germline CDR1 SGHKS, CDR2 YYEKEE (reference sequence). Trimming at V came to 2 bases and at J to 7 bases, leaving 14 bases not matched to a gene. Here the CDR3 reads CASSLMGQPGVGEAFF. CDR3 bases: TGTGCCAGCAGCTTAATGGGACAGCCAGGGGTAGGTGAAGCTTTCTTT.

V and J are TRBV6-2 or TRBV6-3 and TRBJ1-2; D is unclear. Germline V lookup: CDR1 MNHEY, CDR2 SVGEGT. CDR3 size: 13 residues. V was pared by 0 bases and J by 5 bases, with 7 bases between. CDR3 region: CASSYSVGYGYTF. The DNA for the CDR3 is TGTGCCAGCAGTTACTCGGTAGGGTATGGCTACACCTTC.